Below, 5 T cell receptor beta chains from the same sample are listed, as sequenced in a study of memory CD4+ T cells and cytomegalovirus serostatus. Single viable CD3+CD4+CD8-CD45RO+ cells were sorted as the memory CD4+ T cells. TCRdb keeps only in-frame clones here, not all; method: immunoSEQ multiplex PCR. The sample shows about 56,000 clones, more than 75% of them seen only once. Sequenced: memory CD4+ T cells from blood. The receptors derive from an adult in good health and CMV-seronegative.

This chain uses TRBV9 with TRBJ2-3; TRBD2 matches 9 bases. Germline CDR1 reads SGDLS; CDR2 reads YYNGEE. The CDR3 spans 17 residues. V shed 2 bases and J 3 bases; nucleotides not matched to a gene: 10. CDR3 amino acids: CASSVSTSGKGTDTQYF. The CDR3 DNA follows: TGTGCCAGCAGCGTGTCGACTAGCGGCAAGGGGACAGATACGCAGTATTTT.

The V and J genes are TRBV7-9 and TRBJ1-1; the D gene is possibly TRBD1 (6 bases). V lost 1 base and J 2 bases, leaving 11 bases between the germline ends. The CDR3 has 15 amino acids. The germline CDR1 and CDR2 sequences are SEHNR and FQNEAQ (reference sequence). CDR3 region: CASSLEGTQNTEAFF. The CDR3 DNA sequence: TGTGCCAGCAGCTTAGAAGGGACACAAAACACTGAAGCTTTCTTT.

The rearrangement uses TRBV5-4 and TRBJ2-7; TRBD2 matches at 13 bases. Germline CDR1 is SGHNT and CDR2 is YYREEE (reference sequence). The CDR3 totals 15 residues. Trimming removed 1 base from V and 3 bases from J; junction bases left unmatched: 1. In nucleotides, the CDR3 is TGTGCCAGCAGCTTGACTAGCGGGGGGGTCTACGAGCAGTACTTC. Translated: CASSLTSGGVYEQYF.

The chain has TRBV11-1 and TRBJ2-2; D gene unclear. Germline CDR1 and CDR2: SGHAT and FQDESV (reference sequence). The V end lost 2 bases, the J end lost 3 bases, and 1 base lay between the germline ends. This CDR3 region has 12 residues. CDR3 residues: CASSLYTGELFF. Written as DNA, the CDR3 is TGTGCCAGCAGCTTATACACCGGGGAGCTGTTTTTT. The variable domain in full, completed from reference TRBV11-1 and TRBJ2-2, reads EAEVAQSPRYKITEKSQAVAFWCDPISGHATLYWYRQILGQGPELLVQFQDESVVDDSQLPKDRFSAERLKGVDSTLKIQPAELGDSAMYLCASSLYTGELFFGEGSRLTVL.

The chain couples TRBV5-1 to TRBJ2-2; 13 bases are a match to TRBD2. This CDR3 contains 16 residues. Germline CDR1 and CDR2: SGHRS and YFSETQ. V dropped 5 bases and J dropped 5; count of bases not matched to a gene: 6. DNA for the CDR3: TGCGCCAGCAGGCCGCAACTAGCGGGAGGGACCGGGGAGCTGTTTTTT. It translates to CASRPQLAGGTGELFF. Looking up the rest from reference TRBV5-1 and TRBJ2-2 gives the full variable domain: KAGVTQTPRYLIKTRGQQVTLSCSPISGHRSVSWYQQTPGQGLQFLFEYFSETQRNKGNFPGRFSGRQFSNSRSEMNVSTLELGDSALYLCASRPQLAGGTGELFFGEGSRLTVL.